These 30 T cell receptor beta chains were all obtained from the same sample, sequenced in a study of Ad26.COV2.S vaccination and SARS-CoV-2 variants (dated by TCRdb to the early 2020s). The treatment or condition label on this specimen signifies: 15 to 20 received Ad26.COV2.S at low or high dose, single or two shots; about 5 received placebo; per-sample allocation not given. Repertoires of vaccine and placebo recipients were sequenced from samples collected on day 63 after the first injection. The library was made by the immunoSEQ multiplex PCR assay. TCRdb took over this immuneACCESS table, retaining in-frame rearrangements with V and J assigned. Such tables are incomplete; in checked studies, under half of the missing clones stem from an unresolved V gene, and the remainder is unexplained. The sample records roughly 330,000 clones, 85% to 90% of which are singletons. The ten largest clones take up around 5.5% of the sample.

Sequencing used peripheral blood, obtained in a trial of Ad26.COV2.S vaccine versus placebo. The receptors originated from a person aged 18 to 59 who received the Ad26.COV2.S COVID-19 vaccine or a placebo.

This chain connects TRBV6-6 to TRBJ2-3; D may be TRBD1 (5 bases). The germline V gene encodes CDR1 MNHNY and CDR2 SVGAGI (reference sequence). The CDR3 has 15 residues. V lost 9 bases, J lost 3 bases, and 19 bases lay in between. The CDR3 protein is CASGGRVVVTDTQYF. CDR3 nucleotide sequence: TGTGCCAGTGGTGGCAGGGTTGTGGTGACAGATACGCAGTATTTT.

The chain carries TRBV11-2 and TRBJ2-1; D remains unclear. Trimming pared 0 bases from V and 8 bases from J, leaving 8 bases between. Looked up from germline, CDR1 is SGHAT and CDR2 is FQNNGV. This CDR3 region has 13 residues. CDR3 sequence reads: CASSLDFSDEQFF. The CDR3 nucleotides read TGTGCCAGCAGCTTAGATTTTTCCGATGAGCAGTTCTTC. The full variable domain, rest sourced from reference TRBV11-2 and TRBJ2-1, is EAGVAQSPRYKIIEKRQSVAFWCNPISGHATLYWYQQILGQGPKLLIQFQNNGVVDDSQLPKDRFSAERLKGVDSTLKIQPAKLEDSAVYLCASSLDFSDEQFFGPGTRLTVL.

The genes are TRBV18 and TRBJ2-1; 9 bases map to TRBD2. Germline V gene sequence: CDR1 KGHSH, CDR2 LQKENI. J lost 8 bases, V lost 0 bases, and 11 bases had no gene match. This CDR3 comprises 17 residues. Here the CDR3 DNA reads TGTGCCAGCTCACCACCGCCGGCGGGAGGGGAAAATGATGAGCAGTTCTTC. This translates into CASSPPPAGGENDEQFF.

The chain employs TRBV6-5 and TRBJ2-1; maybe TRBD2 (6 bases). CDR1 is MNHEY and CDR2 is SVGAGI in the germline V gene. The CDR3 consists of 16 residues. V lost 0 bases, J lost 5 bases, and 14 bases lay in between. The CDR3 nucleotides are TGTGCCAGCAGTTACTCGAGAGCGGGCCCGGACAATGAGCAGTTCTTC. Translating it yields CASSYSRAGPDNEQFF.

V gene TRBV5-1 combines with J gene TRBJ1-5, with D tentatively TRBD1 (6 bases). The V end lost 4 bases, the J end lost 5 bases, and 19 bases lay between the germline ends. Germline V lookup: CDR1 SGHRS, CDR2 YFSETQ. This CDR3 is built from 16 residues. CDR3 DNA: TGCGCCAGCAGCGTAACAGGGCCTCTGGAGCATCAGCCCCAGCATTTT. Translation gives CASSVTGPLEHQPQHF.

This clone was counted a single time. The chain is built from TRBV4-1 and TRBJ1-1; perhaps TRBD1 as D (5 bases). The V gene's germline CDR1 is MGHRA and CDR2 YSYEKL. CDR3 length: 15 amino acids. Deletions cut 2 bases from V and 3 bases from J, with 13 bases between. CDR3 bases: TGCGCCAGCAGCCAACGAGGGGAAGGGGACACTGAAGCTTTCTTT. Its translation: CASSQRGEGDTEAFF.

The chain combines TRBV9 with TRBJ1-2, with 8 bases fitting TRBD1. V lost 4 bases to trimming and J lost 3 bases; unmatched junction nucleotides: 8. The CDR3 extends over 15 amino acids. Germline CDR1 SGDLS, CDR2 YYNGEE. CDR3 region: CASSLQGAGHYGYTF. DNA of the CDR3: TGTGCCAGCAGCCTCCAGGGGGCGGGTCACTATGGCTACACCTTC.

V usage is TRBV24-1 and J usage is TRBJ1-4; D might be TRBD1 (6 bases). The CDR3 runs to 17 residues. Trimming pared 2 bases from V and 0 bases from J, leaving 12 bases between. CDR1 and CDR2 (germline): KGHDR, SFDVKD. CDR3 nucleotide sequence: TGTGCCACCAGTGATTCCCGGACAGTTCCAACTAATGAAAAACTGTTTTTT. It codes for CATSDSRTVPTNEKLFF.

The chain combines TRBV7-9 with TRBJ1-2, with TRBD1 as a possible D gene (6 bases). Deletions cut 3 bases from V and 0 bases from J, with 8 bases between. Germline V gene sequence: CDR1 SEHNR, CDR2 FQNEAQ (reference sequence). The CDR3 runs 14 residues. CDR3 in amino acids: CASSFTGTNYGYTF. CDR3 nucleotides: TGTGCCAGCAGCTTCACAGGGACTAACTATGGCTACACCTTC.

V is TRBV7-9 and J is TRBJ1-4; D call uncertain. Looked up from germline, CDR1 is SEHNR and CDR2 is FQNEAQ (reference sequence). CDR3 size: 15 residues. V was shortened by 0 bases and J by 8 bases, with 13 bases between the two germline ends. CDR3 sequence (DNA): TGTGCCAGCAGCTTAGCAGACGCCGGGGAGGAAAAACTGTTTTTT. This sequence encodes CASSLADAGEEKLFF.

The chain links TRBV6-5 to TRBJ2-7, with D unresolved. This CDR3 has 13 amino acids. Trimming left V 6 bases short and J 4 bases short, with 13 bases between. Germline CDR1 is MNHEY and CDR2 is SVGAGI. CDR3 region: CASRDPQSYEQYF. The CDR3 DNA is TGTGCCAGCAGAGACCCTCAGTCGTACGAGCAGTACTTC.

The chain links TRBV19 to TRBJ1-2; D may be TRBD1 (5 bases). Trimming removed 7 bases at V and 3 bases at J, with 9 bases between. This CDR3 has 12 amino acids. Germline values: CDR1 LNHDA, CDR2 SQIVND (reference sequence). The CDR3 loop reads CASTQGDYGYTF. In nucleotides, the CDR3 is TGTGCCAGTACCCAGGGTGACTATGGCTACACCTTC.

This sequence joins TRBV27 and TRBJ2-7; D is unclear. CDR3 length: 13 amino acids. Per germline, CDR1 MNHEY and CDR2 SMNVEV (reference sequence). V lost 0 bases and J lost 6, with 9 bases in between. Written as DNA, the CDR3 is TGTGCCAGCAGTTTATCTAGGGCTAGCGAGCAGTACTTC. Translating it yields CASSLSRASEQYF.

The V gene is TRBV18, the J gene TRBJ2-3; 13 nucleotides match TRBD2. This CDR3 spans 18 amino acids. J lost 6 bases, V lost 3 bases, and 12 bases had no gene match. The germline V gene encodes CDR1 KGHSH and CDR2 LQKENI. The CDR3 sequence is CASSPMPTSGRGLDTQYF. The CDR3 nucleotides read TGTGCCAGCTCACCTATGCCTACTAGCGGGAGGGGCTTGGATACGCAGTATTTT.

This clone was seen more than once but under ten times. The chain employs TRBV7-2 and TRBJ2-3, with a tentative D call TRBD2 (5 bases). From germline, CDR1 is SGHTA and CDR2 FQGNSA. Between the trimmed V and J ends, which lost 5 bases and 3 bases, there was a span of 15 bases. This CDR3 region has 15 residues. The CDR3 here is CASSPTSPGTDTQYF. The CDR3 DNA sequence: TGTGCCAGCAGCCCTACCAGCCCGGGAACAGATACGCAGTATTTT.

CDR3 residues: CASSFQNTEAFF. Here the CDR3 DNA reads TGTGCCAGCAGCTTTCAGAACACTGAAGCTTTCTTT. V is TRBV13 and J is TRBJ1-1; D not resolved. CDR1 and CDR2 from the germline V gene are PRHDT and FYEKMQ (reference sequence). The CDR3 covers 12 residues. V dropped 3 bases and J dropped 1 base, with 3 bases sitting between them. Based on the CDR3 plus reference TRBV13 and TRBJ1-1, the full variable domain is AAGVIQSPRHLIKEKRETATLKCYPIPRHDTVYWYQQGPGQDPQFLISFYEKMQSDKGSIPDRFSAQQFSDYHSELNMSSLELGDSALYFCASSFQNTEAFFGQGTRLTVV.

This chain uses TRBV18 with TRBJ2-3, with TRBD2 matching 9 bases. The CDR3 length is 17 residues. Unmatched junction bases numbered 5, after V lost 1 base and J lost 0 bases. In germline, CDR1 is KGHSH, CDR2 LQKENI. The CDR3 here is CASSPQGLASSTDTQYF. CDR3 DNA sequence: TGTGCCAGCTCACCACAGGGACTAGCATCTAGCACAGATACGCAGTATTTT.

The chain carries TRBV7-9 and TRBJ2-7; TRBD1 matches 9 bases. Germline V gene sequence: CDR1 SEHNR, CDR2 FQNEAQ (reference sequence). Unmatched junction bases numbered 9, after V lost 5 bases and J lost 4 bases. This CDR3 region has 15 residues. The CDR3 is CASSTAGTGYYEQYF. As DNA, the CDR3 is TGTGCCAGCAGCACGGCCGGGACAGGGTATTACGAGCAGTACTTC.

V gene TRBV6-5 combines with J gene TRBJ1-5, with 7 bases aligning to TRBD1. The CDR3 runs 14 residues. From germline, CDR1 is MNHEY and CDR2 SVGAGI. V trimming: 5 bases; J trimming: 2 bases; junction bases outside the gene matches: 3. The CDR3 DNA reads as TGTGCCAGCAGTAGACAGGGAGGCAATCAGCCCCAGCATTTT. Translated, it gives CASSRQGGNQPQHF.

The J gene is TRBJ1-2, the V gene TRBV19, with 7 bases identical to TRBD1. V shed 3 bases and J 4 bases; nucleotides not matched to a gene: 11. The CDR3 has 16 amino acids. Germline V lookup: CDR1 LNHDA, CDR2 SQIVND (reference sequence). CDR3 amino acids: CASSIRDRPLGYGYTF. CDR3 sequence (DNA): TGTGCCAGTAGTATCCGGGACAGACCCCTCGGCTATGGCTACACCTTC. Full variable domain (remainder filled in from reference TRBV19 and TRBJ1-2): DGGITQSPKYLFRKEGQNVTLSCEQNLNHDAMYWYRQDPGQGLRLIYYSQIVNDFQKGDIAEGYSVSREKKESFPLTVTSAQKNPTAFYLCASSIRDRPLGYGYTFGSGTRLTVV.

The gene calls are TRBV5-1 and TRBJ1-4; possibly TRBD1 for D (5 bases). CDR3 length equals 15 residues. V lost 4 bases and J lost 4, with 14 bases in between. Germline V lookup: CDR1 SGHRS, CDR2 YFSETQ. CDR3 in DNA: TGCGCCAGCAGCCTCGTCGGGGCAAATAATGAAAAACTGTTTTTT. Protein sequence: CASSLVGANNEKLFF.

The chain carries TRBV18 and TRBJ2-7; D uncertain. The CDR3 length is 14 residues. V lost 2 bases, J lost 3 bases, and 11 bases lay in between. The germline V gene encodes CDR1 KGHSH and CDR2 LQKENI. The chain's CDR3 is CASSPGVLNYEQYF. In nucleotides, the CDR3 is TGTGCCAGCTCACCAGGGGTCCTAAACTACGAGCAGTACTTC. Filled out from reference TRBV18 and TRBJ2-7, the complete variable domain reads NAGVMQNPRHLVRRRGQEARLRCSPMKGHSHVYWYRQLPEEGLKFMVYLQKENIIDESGMPKERFSAEFPKEGPSILRIQQVVRGDSAAYFCASSPGVLNYEQYFGPGTRLTVT.

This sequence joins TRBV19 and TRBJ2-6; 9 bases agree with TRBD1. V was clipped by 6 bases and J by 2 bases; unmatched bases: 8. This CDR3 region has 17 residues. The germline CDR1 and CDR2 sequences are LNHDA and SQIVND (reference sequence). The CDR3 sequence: CASSRTGGVPGANVLTF. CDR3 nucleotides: TGTGCCAGTAGCCGCACAGGGGGCGTCCCTGGGGCCAACGTCCTGACTTTC.

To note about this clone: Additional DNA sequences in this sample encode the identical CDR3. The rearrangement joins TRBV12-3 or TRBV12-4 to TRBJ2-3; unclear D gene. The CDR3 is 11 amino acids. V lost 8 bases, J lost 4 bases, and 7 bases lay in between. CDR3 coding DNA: TGTGCCAGCTCGACGGCAGATACGCAGTATTTT. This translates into CASSTADTQYF.

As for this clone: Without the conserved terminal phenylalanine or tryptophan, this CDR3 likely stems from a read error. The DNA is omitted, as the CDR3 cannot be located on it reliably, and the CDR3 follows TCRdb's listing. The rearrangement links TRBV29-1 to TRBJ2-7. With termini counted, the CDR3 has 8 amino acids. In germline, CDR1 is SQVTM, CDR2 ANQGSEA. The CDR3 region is CSVRSSPL.

CDR3 residues: CASSPGQGGNQPQHF. Written as DNA, the CDR3 is TGCGCCAGCAGCCCGGGACAGGGAGGCAATCAGCCCCAGCATTTT. The genes are TRBV5-1 and TRBJ1-5; TRBD1 agrees at 9 bases. Germline values: CDR1 SGHRS, CDR2 YFSETQ. The V gene end was trimmed by 4 bases and the J gene end by 2 bases; junction bases not matched to a gene: 4. This CDR3 is 15 amino acids long.

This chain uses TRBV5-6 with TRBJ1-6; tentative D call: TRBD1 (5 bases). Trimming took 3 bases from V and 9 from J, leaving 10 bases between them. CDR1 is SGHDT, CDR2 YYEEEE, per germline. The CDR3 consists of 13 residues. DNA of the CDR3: TGTGCCAGCAGCTCATGGGGGGGTTCACCCCTCCACTTT. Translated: CASSSWGGSPLHF.

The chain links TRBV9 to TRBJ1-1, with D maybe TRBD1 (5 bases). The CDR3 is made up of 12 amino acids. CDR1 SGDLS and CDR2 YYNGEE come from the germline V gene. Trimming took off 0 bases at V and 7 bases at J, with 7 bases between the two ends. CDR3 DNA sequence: TGTGCCAGCAGCGTAGCTACAGGTGAAGCTTTCTTT. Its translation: CASSVATGEAFF.

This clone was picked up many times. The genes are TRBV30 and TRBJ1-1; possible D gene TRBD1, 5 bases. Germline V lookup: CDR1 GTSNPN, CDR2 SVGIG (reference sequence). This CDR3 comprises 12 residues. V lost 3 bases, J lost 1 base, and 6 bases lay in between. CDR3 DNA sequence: TGTGCCTGGAGAACAGGGAACACTGAAGCTTTCTTT. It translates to CAWRTGNTEAFF.

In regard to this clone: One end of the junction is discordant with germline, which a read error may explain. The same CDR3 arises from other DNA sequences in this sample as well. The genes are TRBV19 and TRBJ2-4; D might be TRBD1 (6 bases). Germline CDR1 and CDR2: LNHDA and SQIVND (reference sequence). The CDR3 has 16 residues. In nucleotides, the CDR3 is TGTGCCAGTAGTACCGGACAGACTGTAGCCAAAAACATTCAATACTTC. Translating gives CASSTGQTVAKNIQYF. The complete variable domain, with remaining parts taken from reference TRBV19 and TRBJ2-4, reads DGGITQSPKYLFRKEGQNVTLSCEQNLNHDAMYWYRQDPGQGLRLIYYSQIVNDFQKGDIAEGYSVSREKKESFPLTVTSAQKNPTAFYLCASSTGQTVAKNIQYFGAGTRLSVL.